The clone carrying this T cell receptor (beta chain) showed up many times. Amplified regions were TCR beta CDR3 sequences from RNA transcripts. The primer set for the first-round RT-PCR of the TCR CDR3 was HTBI. TCRdb fed the multiplex PCR reads into MiXCR, producing one record per CDR3 protein. The sample contains approximately 600,000 distinct CDR3 sequences, about 14% of which appear only once. Subjects aged 18 to 65 presented with newly diagnosed hyperthyroidism of less than 2 months' duration. Diagnosing involved the use of clinical symptoms, serum thyroxine and TRAb, thyroid ultrasound and orbital computed tomography. The sample originates from a study of T cells in Graves' hyperthyroidism and ophthalmopathy. Sequenced sample: blood. This clonotype originated in a woman aged 25 to 39 with Graves' hyperthyroidism that later progressed to Graves' ophthalmopathy.

The CDR3 sequence is CASSPGQGAFNTEAFF. Here the CDR3 DNA reads TGCGCCAGCAGCCCAGGACAGGGGGCGTTCAACACTGAAGCTTTCTTT. V and J are TRBV5-1 and TRBJ1-1; 11 nucleotides align to TRBD1. The germline V gene has CDR1 SGHRS and CDR2 YFSETQ. The CDR3 totals 16 residues. Unmatched junction bases numbered 7, after V lost 4 bases and J lost 2 bases.